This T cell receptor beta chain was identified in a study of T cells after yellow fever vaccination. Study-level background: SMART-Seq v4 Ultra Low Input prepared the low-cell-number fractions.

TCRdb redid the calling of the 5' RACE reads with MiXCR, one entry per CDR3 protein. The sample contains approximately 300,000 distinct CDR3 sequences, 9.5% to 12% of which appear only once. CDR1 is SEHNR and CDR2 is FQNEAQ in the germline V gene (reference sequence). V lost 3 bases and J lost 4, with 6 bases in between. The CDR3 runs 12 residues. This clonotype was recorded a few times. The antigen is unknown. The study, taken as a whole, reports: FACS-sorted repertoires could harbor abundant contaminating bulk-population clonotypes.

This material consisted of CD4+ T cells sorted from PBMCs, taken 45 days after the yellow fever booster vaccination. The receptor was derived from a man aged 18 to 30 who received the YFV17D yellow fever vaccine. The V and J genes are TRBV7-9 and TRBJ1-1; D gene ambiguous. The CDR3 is CASSLGTTEAFF. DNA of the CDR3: TGTGCCAGCAGCTTGGGTACCACTGAAGCTTTCTTT.